The clone carrying this T cell receptor beta chain was seen just once. This specimen belongs to a study of blood T cell repertoires in COVID-19. Study context: The United States, Italy and Spain were the sources of the acute and convalescent COVID-19 samples. PBMCs, B-cell-depleted T cells, or T cells provided the cDNA or gDNA that made up the material.

Original processing methods: Amplification from reference gene primers served as the basis for estimated nucleated cell counts. The repertoire was sequenced with immunoSEQ multiplex PCR; TCRdb's copy has only in-frame clones and lacks some. The DNA gave D and trimming, while V, J and clone size come from that table. The data contain roughly 700,000 clones, about 90% of them singletons. Germline CDR1 is SGHAT and CDR2 is FQNNGV. V trimming: 1 base; J trimming: 6 bases; junction bases outside the gene matches: 2. The CDR3 loop spans 14 amino acids. This chain connects TRBV11-2 to TRBJ1-2; 10 positions match TRBD1. The clonotype was recovered from a woman aged 18-30 years with acute or convalescent COVID-19. Sequenced input: peripheral blood. The CDR3 region has the DNA TGTGCCAGCAGCTTAGGAGGGACAGGGGATGGCTACACCTTC. Encoded protein: CASSLGGTGDGYTF.